This T cell receptor (beta chain) stems from a study of T cell clonality in common variable immunodeficiency. Generated by immunoSEQ multiplex PCR, the TCRdb table keeps only in-frame clones and is missing some. This sample has fewer than 35,000 clones, each found more than once. Findings of the study overall: Compared with healthy controls, CVID subjects showed increased TCRbeta clonality, mostly in about a third. Common variable immunodeficiency TCR beta sequences reportedly had fewer deletions and N-nucleotide insertions.

Of CVID subjects, 15 were female and roughly 30 male, mean age approximately 40. To note about this clone: The antigen is undetermined. This may come from a read error, since a much larger clone is one base off.

Material: peripheral blood mononuclear cells. The source is a human donor with common variable immunodeficiency.

CDR3 loop: CASSYRGNTEAFF. The part of the CDR3 DNA that was read is TGTGCCAGCAGTTACAGGGGGAACACTGAA. The V and J genes are TRBV6-2 or TRBV6-3 and TRBJ1-1; TRBD1 is a possible D gene (5 bases). The read terminates 3 residues before the CDR3 end, so the remaining end is supplied by the germline J gene. This CDR3 contains 13 residues. V lost 2 bases to trimming and J lost 1 base, with 5 bases between them. The germline V gene encodes CDR1 MNHEY and CDR2 SVGEGT.